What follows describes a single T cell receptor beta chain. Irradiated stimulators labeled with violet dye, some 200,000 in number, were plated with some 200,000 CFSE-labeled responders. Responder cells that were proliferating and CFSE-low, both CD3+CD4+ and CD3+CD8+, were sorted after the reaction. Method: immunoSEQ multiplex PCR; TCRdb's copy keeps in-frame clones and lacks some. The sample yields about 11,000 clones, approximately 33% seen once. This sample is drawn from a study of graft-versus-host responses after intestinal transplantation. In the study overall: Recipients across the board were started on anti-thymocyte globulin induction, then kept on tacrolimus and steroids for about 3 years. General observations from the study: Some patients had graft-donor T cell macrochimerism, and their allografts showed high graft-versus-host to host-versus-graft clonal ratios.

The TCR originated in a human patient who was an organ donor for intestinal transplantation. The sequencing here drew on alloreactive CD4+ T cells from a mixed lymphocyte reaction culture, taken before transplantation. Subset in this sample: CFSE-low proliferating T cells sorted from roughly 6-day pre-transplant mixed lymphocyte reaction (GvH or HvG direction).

DNA for the CDR3: TGTGCCAGCAGCTCAGACAGGGACACCGGGGAGCTGTTTTTT. Amino acid sequence: CASSSDRDTGELFF. The chain has TRBV7-3 and TRBJ2-2, with 7 bases lining up with TRBD1. V shed 4 bases, J shed 3 bases, and the junction held 2 bases outside the gene matches. The CDR3 covers 14 residues. Germline V lookup: CDR1 SGHTA, CDR2 FQGTGA.